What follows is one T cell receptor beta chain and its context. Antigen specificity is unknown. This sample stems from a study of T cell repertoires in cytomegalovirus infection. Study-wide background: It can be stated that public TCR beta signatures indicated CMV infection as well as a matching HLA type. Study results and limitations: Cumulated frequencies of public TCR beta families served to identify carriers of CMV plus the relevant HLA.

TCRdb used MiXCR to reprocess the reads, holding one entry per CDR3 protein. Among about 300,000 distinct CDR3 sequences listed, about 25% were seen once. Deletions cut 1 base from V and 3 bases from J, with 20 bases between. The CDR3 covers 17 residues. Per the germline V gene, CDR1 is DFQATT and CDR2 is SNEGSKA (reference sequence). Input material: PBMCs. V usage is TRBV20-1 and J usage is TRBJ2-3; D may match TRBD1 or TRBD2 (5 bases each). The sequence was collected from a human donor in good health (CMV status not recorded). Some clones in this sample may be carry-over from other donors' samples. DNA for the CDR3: TGCAGTGCTAGAGGGGGCTCGGGACCCGGCGGAACAGATACGCAGTATTTT. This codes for CSARGGSGPGGTDTQYF.